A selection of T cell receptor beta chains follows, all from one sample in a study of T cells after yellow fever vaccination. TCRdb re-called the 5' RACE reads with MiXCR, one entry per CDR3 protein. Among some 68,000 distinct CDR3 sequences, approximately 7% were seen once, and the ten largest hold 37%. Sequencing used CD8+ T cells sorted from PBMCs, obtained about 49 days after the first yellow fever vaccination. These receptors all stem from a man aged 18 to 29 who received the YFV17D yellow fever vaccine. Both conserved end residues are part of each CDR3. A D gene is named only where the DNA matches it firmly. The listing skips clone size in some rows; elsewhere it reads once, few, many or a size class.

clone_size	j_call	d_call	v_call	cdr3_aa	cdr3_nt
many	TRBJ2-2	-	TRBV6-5	CASSYSKNLGGELFF	TGTGCCAGCAGTTACTCCAAGAATTTAGGCGGGGAGCTGTTTTTT
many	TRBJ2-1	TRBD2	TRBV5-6	CASSLSGLNEQFF	TGTGCCAGCAGCTTGTCGGGACTAAATGAGCAGTTCTTC
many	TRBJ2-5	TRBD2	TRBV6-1	CASSTLAGRYQETQYF	TGTGCCAGCAGTACACTAGCGGGGAGGTACCAAGAGACCCAGTACTTC
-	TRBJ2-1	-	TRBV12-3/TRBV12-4	CASSQDRLRQFF	TGTGCCAGCAGCCAGGACAGACTAAGGCAGTTCTTC
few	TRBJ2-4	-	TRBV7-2	CASSLTRQGRNIQYF	TGTGCCAGCAGCTTGACACGCCAGGGTAGAAACATTCAGTACTTC
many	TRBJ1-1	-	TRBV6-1	CASRPTVMNTEAFF	TGTGCCAGCAGGCCGACAGTTATGAACACTGAAGCTTTCTTT
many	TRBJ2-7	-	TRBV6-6	CASSRYEGYEQYF	TGTGCCAGCAGTCGATACGAGGGGTACGAGCAGTACTTC
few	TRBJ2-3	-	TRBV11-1	CASSLVGRGAIRDTQYF	TGTGCCAGCAGCTTAGTGGGACGGGGGGCCATAAGAGATACGCAGTATTTT
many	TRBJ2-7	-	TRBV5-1	CASSPEGWGIRNEQYF	TGCGCCAGCAGCCCAGAAGGGTGGGGGATTCGGAACGAGCAGTACTTC
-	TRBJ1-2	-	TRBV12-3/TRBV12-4	CASSLGGAHRYGYTF	TGTGCCAGCAGTTTAGGAGGGGCGCATCGCTATGGCTACACCTTC
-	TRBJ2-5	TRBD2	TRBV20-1	CSAPDEAGPEETQYF	TGCAGTGCTCCCGACGAAGCGGGGCCTGAAGAGACCCAGTACTTC
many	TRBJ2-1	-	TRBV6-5	CASSYSMGRGYNEQFF	TGTGCCAGCAGTTACTCGATGGGGCGCGGCTACAATGAGCAGTTCTTC
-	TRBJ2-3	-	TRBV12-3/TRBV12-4	CASSFRVADMQYF	TGTGCCAGCAGTTTCAGGGTAGCAGATATGCAGTATTTT
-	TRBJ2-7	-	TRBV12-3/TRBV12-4	CASSFGAYYEQYF	TGTGCCAGCAGTTTTGGGGCTTACTACGAGCAGTACTTC
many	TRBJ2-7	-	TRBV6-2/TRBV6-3	CASSEGYNYEQYF	TGTGCCAGCAGCGAGGGATACAACTACGAGCAGTACTTC
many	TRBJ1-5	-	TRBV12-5	CASAQYSNQPQHF	TGTGCTAGTGCCCAATATAGCAATCAGCCCCAGCATTTT
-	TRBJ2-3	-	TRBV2	CASSTQVSDTQYF	TGTGCCAGCAGTACGCAAGTTTCAGATACGCAGTATTTT
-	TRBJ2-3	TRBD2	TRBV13	CVSSPTLAGDSTDTQYF	TGTGTCAGCAGCCCCACCCTAGCGGGGGACAGCACAGATACGCAGTATTTT
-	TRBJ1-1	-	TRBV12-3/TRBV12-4	CASSPWGYGTEAFF	TGTGCCAGCAGCCCATGGGGCTATGGGACTGAAGCTTTCTTT
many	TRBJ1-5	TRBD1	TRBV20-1	CSARWQGDQPQHF	TGCAGTGCTAGGTGGCAGGGGGATCAGCCCCAGCATTTT
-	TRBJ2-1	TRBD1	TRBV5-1	CASGDRTGYNEQFF	TGCGCCAGCGGGGATAGGACAGGATACAATGAGCAGTTCTTC
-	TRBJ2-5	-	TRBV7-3	CASSLTGRGTQYF	TGTGCCAGCAGCTTAACAGGACGGGGGACCCAGTACTTC
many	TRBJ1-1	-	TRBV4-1	CASSSMLGTEAFF	TGCGCCAGCAGCTCTATGCTGGGAACTGAAGCTTTCTTT
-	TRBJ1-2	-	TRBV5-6	CASSHNYRDPNYGYTF	TGTGCCAGCAGCCACAATTACAGGGACCCTAACTATGGCTACACCTTC
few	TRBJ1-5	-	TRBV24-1	CATSDAAASHSNQPQHF	TGTGCCACCAGTGATGCGGCGGCAAGTCATAGCAATCAGCCCCAGCATTTT
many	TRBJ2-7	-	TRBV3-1	CASSQDLGVWYEQYF	TGTGCCAGCAGCCAAGATCTGGGGGTTTGGTACGAGCAGTACTTC
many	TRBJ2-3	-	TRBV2	CASSEGGGFTDTQYF	TGTGCCAGCAGTGAAGGCGGGGGCTTTACAGATACGCAGTATTTT
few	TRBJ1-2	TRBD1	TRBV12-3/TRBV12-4	CASSPWTGSSNYGYTF	TGTGCCAGCAGTCCCTGGACAGGGAGTAGTAACTATGGCTACACCTTC
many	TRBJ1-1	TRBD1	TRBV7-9	CASSSPLTGRDTEAFF	TGTGCCAGCAGCTCCCCCTTGACAGGGAGAGACACTGAAGCTTTCTTT
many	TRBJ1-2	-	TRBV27	CATSVGVNYGYTF	TGTGCCACCTCGGTGGGGGTTAACTATGGCTACACCTTC
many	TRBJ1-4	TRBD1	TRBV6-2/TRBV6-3	CASNLQGATNEKLFF	TGTGCCAGCAACTTACAGGGGGCGACTAATGAAAAACTGTTTTTT
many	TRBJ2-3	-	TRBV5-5	CASSSKPYTDTQYF	TGTGCCAGCAGCTCGAAGCCTTACACAGATACGCAGTATTTT
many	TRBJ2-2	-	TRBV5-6	CASSFTAGELFF	TGTGCCAGCAGCTTCACCGCCGGGGAGCTGTTTTTT
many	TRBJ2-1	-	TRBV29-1	CSVESGMDNEQFF	TGCAGCGTTGAGAGTGGCATGGACAATGAGCAGTTCTTC
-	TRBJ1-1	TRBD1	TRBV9	CASSEGGREAFF	TGTGCCAGCAGCGAAGGGGGCAGGGAAGCTTTCTTT
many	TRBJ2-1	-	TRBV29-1	CSVVEYPYNEQFF	TGCAGCGTTGTGGAGTACCCCTACAATGAGCAGTTCTTC
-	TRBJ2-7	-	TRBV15	CATSRAEDSDEQYF	TGTGCCACCAGCAGAGCTGAGGATTCGGACGAGCAGTACTTC
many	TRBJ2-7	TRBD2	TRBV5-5	CASSPSSGGVYEQYF	TGTGCCAGCAGCCCGTCCAGCGGGGGGGTCTACGAGCAGTACTTC
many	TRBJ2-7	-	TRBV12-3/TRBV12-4	CASSFPVDGGYEQYF	TGTGCCAGCAGTTTTCCGGTGGATGGGGGGTACGAGCAGTACTTC
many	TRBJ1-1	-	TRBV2	CASSGRDHVKNTEAFF	TGTGCCAGCAGCGGGAGAGATCACGTCAAGAACACTGAAGCTTTCTTT
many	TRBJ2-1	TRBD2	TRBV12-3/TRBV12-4	CASSWSGAEYNEQFF	TGTGCCAGCAGTTGGAGCGGGGCCGAGTACAATGAGCAGTTCTTC
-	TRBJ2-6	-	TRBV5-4	CASSPSTGMGANVLTF	TGTGCCAGCAGCCCATCGACCGGAATGGGGGCCAACGTCCTGACTTTC
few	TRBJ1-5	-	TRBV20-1	CSARDSSGNQPQHF	TGCAGTGCGAGAGACAGTTCCGGCAATCAGCCCCAGCATTTT
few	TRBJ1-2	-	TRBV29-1	CSANGGETNYGYTF	TGCAGCGCCAACGGGGGGGAGACTAACTATGGCTACACCTTC
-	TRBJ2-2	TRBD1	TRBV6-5	CASSYALRGLNTGELFF	TGTGCCAGCAGTTACGCCCTGAGGGGGCTGAACACCGGGGAGCTGTTTTTT
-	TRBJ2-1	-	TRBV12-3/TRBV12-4	CASSLSRTNEQFF	TGTGCCAGCAGCTTATCTAGGACCAATGAGCAGTTCTTC